This entry lists 30 T cell receptor beta chains sequenced from one sample in a study of neoadjuvant anti-PD-1 for oral cavity cancer. Generated by immunoSEQ multiplex PCR, the TCRdb table keeps only in-frame clones and is missing some. The table has tens of thousands of clones, under 30% seen once. Time point indicated: after neoadjuvant nivolumab, at surgical resection. The sample here was tumor tissue, taken after nivolumab (anti-PD-1) treatment. These receptors were collected from a person between 40 and 80 years old with oral cavity squamous cell carcinoma.

V usage is TRBV5-1 and J usage is TRBJ2-7, with D uncertain. The CDR3 is made up of 12 amino acids. Germline loops: CDR1 SGHRS, CDR2 YFSETQ. V was cut by 1 base and J by 5 bases, with 7 bases left in between. As DNA, the CDR3 is TGCGCCAGCAGCTTGAATTACGACGAGCAGTACTTC. Amino acids: CASSLNYDEQYF.

This clone has only a few counts. The J gene is TRBJ2-3, the V gene TRBV10-3; 10 bases fit TRBD2. Trimming cost V 3 bases and J 5 bases; bases outside gene matches: 11. This CDR3 is 17 amino acids long. Germline CDR1 and CDR2: ENHRY and SYGVKD. The CDR3 DNA sequence: TGTGCCATCAGTGACCAGGTAGCGGGGGGACGGGTAGATACGCAGTATTTT. Translating gives CAISDQVAGGRVDTQYF.

The J gene is TRBJ2-5, the V gene TRBV27; D may be TRBD2 (6 bases). The CDR3 is made up of 14 amino acids. V dropped 3 bases and J dropped 6 bases, with 14 bases sitting between them. CDR1 and CDR2 from the germline V gene are MNHEY and SMNVEV (reference sequence). CDR3: CASSFAGNRKTQYF. The CDR3 DNA reads TGTGCCAGCAGTTTTGCGGGGAATAGAAAGACCCAGTACTTC.

This sequence joins TRBV28 and TRBJ2-1; TRBD1 matches 11 bases. Trimming at V came to 6 bases and at J to 6 bases, leaving 4 bases not matched to a gene. Germline CDR1 and CDR2: MDHEN and SYDVKM. This CDR3 region has 14 residues. The CDR3: CASSGQGASNEQFF. CDR3 DNA: TGTGCCAGCAGCGGACAGGGGGCGTCCAATGAGCAGTTCTTC.

The genes are TRBV6-6 and TRBJ1-2; 8 bases line up with TRBD1. Trimming removed 7 bases from V and 9 bases from J; junction bases left unmatched: 16. CDR1 MNHNY and CDR2 SVGAGI come from the germline V gene (reference sequence). This CDR3 is built from 15 residues. The CDR3 sequence is CASTDPGQAKHSYTF. The CDR3 region has the DNA TGTGCCAGCACCGACCCGGGACAGGCTAAACATAGCTACACCTTC.

This clone is a singleton in its sample. This rearrangement joins TRBV5-1 to TRBJ2-6; tentative D call: TRBD1 (6 bases). From germline, CDR1 is SGHRS and CDR2 YFSETQ. The V and J ends lost 7 bases and 3 bases respectively, with 11 bases between them. This CDR3 region has 14 residues. In DNA, the CDR3 is TGCGCCAGCTCCCAGGGGAATGGGGCCAACGTCCTGACTTTC. Translated, it gives CASSQGNGANVLTF.

The V call is TRBV5-6, the J call TRBJ2-7; D is possibly TRBD2 (6 bases). The length of the CDR3 is 11 residues. V was clipped by 4 bases and J by 7 bases, with 9 bases between them. Germline values: CDR1 SGHDT, CDR2 YYEEEE. The CDR3 is CASSRGREQYF. The CDR3 nucleotides read TGTGCCAGCAGCCGGGGGAGGGAGCAGTACTTC.

V usage is TRBV4-1 and J usage is TRBJ2-7, with D hard to call. Germline V lookup: CDR1 MGHRA, CDR2 YSYEKL. The CDR3 totals 13 residues. V lost 4 bases and J lost 2, with 9 bases in between. CDR3 nucleotide sequence: TGCGCCAGCAGCCCCTGGTTAACCTACGAGCAGTACTTC. It codes for CASSPWLTYEQYF.

Many counts were recorded for this clone. The chain joins TRBV29-1 to TRBJ2-1, with 7 bases lining up with TRBD2. Germline values: CDR1 SQVTM, CDR2 ANQGSEA. The length of the CDR3 is 16 residues. The V and J ends lost 2 bases and 2 bases, in that order; junction bases with no gene match: 9. CDR3 residues: CSVELGLADAYNEQFF. CDR3 DNA: TGCAGCGTTGAACTAGGGCTAGCGGACGCCTACAATGAGCAGTTCTTC.

The J gene is TRBJ2-6, the V gene TRBV5-1, with D hard to call. Germline CDR1 and CDR2: SGHRS and YFSETQ. The CDR3 loop spans 16 amino acids. With 0 bases removed from V and 2 bases from J, the gap between germline ends came to 9 bases. Here the CDR3 reads CASSLVGSTGANVLTF. The DNA for the CDR3 is TGCGCCAGCAGCTTGGTGGGCTCTACTGGGGCCAACGTCCTGACTTTC.

The chain links TRBV18 to TRBJ1-2; a possible D gene is TRBD1 (5 bases). The CDR3 covers 14 residues. V was cut by 3 bases and J by 7 bases, with 15 bases left in between. CDR1 is KGHSH, CDR2 LQKENI, per germline. The CDR3 sequence is CASSPSGGGAGYTF. The CDR3 DNA follows: TGTGCCAGCTCACCCTCGGGGGGGGGTGCTGGCTACACCTTC.

The chain combines TRBV19 with TRBJ1-4; D not resolved. Germline CDR1 LNHDA, CDR2 SQIVND (reference sequence). Trimming cost V 6 bases and J 4 bases, with 6 bases left between them. The CDR3 loop spans 12 amino acids. Written as DNA, the CDR3 is TGTGCCAGTAGGCCAAATAATGAAAAACTGTTTTTT. Protein sequence: CASRPNNEKLFF.

This clone was seen only once. Mismatch with germline at one junction end may stem from a read error. The DNA for the CDR3 is TGCGCCAGCAGCTTCTTGCCCGCTAAGGAAAAACTGTTTTTT. Its translation is CASSFLPAKEKLFF. V and J are TRBV5-1 and TRBJ1-4; D is unclear. Germline values: CDR1 SGHRS, CDR2 YFSETQ. The CDR3 has 14 amino acids.

This clone showed up just a few times. The chain carries TRBV5-4 and TRBJ2-7; tentatively, D is TRBD1 or TRBD2 (5 bases each). This CDR3 has 13 amino acids. CDR1 SGHNT and CDR2 YYREEE come from the germline V gene (reference sequence). V lost 7 bases, J lost 2 bases, and 13 bases lay in between. The CDR3 DNA reads as TGTGCCAGCGGCCGGGACGGAGCCTACGAGCAGTACTTC. Its translation: CASGRDGAYEQYF.

This clone appeared a few times. V gene TRBV18 combines with J gene TRBJ2-2; TRBD1 agrees at 7 bases. The trim removed 6 bases at V and 5 bases at J, leaving 21 bases unmatched. The CDR3 consists of 19 residues. Per the germline V gene, CDR1 is KGHSH and CDR2 is LQKENI. CDR3 in DNA: TGTGCCAGCTCGGATTCGGGACAGACCCACGCCGGATGGACCGGGGAGCTGTTTTTT. Translated: CASSDSGQTHAGWTGELFF.

V gene TRBV28 combines with J gene TRBJ2-7; 10 nucleotides line up with TRBD2. The V gene end was trimmed by 5 bases and the J gene end by 6 bases; junction bases not matched to a gene: 7. The germline gives CDR1 MDHEN, CDR2 SYDVKM. This CDR3 spans 14 amino acids. The CDR3 sequence: CASSPLAGESEQYF. In DNA, the CDR3 is TGTGCCAGCAGTCCCCTAGCGGGAGAATCCGAGCAGTACTTC.

This clone was found many times. The chain employs TRBV30 and TRBJ1-5, with D unclear. Germline assignment: CDR1 GTSNPN and CDR2 SVGIG (reference sequence). V was cut by 3 bases and J by 0 bases, with 9 bases left in between. The CDR3 covers 14 residues. The CDR3 is CAWSDMNSNQPQHF. The CDR3, as DNA: TGTGCCTGGAGCGATATGAATAGCAATCAGCCCCAGCATTTT.

This clone has more than one count but fewer than ten. This chain uses TRBV2 with TRBJ2-7; 9 bases fit TRBD1. In germline, CDR1 is SNHLY, CDR2 FYNNEI. This CDR3 region has 12 residues. J was trimmed by 4 bases and V by 11 bases; bases with no gene match: 6. This CDR3 reads CAVGQGRYEQYF. DNA of the CDR3: TGTGCCGTAGGACAGGGGAGGTACGAGCAGTACTTC.

The chain links TRBV5-1 to TRBJ1-1; D might be TRBD1 (6 bases). With 2 bases removed from V and 6 bases from J, the gap between germline ends came to 14 bases. Germline V lookup: CDR1 SGHRS, CDR2 YFSETQ. The CDR3 contains 14 residues. This chain's CDR3 is CASSLGGLRAEAFF. Here the CDR3 DNA reads TGCGCCAGCAGCTTAGGGGGTCTCCGGGCTGAAGCTTTCTTT.

The chain combines TRBV7-9 with TRBJ2-1; TRBD1 matches at 7 bases. With 4 bases clipped from V and 5 bases from J, the junction kept 8 bases outside the gene matches. CDR1 and CDR2 (germline): SEHNR, FQNEAQ (reference sequence). The CDR3 is made up of 15 amino acids. The CDR3 loop reads CASSSAGGQHNEQFF. The CDR3 nucleotides read TGTGCCAGCAGCTCCGCAGGGGGTCAGCACAATGAGCAGTTCTTC.

The chain combines TRBV2 with TRBJ1-2; D is unresolved. This CDR3 region has 13 residues. In germline, CDR1 is SNHLY, CDR2 FYNNEI. Trimming left V 3 bases short and J 4 bases short, with 9 bases between. CDR3 residues: CASSDLLSYGYTF. The CDR3 DNA follows: TGTGCCAGCAGTGATCTACTTTCCTATGGCTACACCTTC. The full variable domain, in which reference TRBV2 and TRBJ1-2 provide the parts outside the CDR3, is EPEVTQTPSHQVTQMGQEVILRCVPISNHLYFYWYRQILGQKVEFLVSFYNNEISEKSEIFDDQFSVERPDGSNFTLKIRSTKLEDSAMYFCASSDLLSYGYTFGSGTRLTVV.

V gene TRBV7-9 combines with J gene TRBJ2-7; 7 positions agree with TRBD1. Germline V gene lookup returns CDR1 SEHNR and CDR2 FQNEAQ (reference sequence). The CDR3 consists of 17 residues. V lost 5 bases, J lost 2 bases, and 15 bases stayed unmatched. The CDR3 region is CASSRVGGATFPYEQYF. The CDR3, as DNA: TGTGCCAGCAGCCGTGTAGGGGGCGCGACTTTTCCCTACGAGCAGTACTTC.

This clone has only a few counts. The V call is TRBV25-1, the J call TRBJ1-4; TRBD1 aligns across 9 bases. Trimming cost V 4 bases and J 8 bases; bases outside gene matches: 14. This CDR3 is 17 amino acids long. Germline values: CDR1 MGHDK, CDR2 SYGVNS. Here the CDR3 reads CASSAPPGQGIQEKLFF. For the CDR3, the DNA is TGTGCCAGCAGTGCCCCCCCGGGACAGGGTATCCAGGAAAAACTGTTTTTT.

The table lists this clone with a few counts. The V and J genes are TRBV5-1 and TRBJ2-7; D unresolved. The CDR3 loop spans 14 amino acids. The V end was cut by 0 bases, the J end by 0 bases, with 7 bases between. CDR1 SGHRS and CDR2 YFSETQ come from the germline V gene. In DNA, the CDR3 is TGCGCCAGCAGCTTGGGTTCGGGCTCCTACGAGCAGTACTTC. Its protein product is CASSLGSGSYEQYF.

The gene calls are TRBV15 and TRBJ1-1, with D tentatively TRBD1 (5 bases). Germline V gene data show CDR1 as LNHNV and CDR2 as YYDKDF (reference sequence). The V gene lost 2 bases and the J gene lost 0 bases, with 7 bases spanning the gap. The CDR3 consists of 14 residues. The CDR3 nucleotides read TGTGCCACCAGCAGAAGGGGAGTGAACACTGAAGCTTTCTTT. This codes for CATSRRGVNTEAFF.

The chain recombines TRBV6-4 with TRBJ2-2; TRBD2 matches at 8 bases. Germline V CDR1 and CDR2: MRHNA, SNTAGT. V lost 0 bases, J lost 3 bases, and 3 bases stayed unmatched. The CDR3 sequence is 16 residues long. The CDR3 DNA sequence: TGTGCCAGCAGTGACTCACCAGCGGGAGACACCGGGGAGCTGTTTTTT. Translating it yields CASSDSPAGDTGELFF.

This clone was observed a few times. The chain couples TRBV13 to TRBJ2-1; 8 nucleotides line up with TRBD1. The CDR3 sequence is 13 residues long. Germline V gene sequence: CDR1 PRHDT, CDR2 FYEKMQ (reference sequence). V dropped 5 bases and J dropped 4; count of bases not matched to a gene: 1. The CDR3 region has the DNA TGTGCCAGCAGCGGGACAGGATACAATGAGCAGTTCTTC. It codes for CASSGTGYNEQFF.

A few counts support this clone. V usage is TRBV7-3 and J usage is TRBJ1-1; TRBD1 matches at 7 bases. CDR1 SGHTA and CDR2 FQGTGA come from the germline V gene. The CDR3 has 14 residues. Trimming at V came to 5 bases and at J to 4 bases, leaving 7 bases not matched to a gene. CDR3 coding DNA: TGTGCCAGCAGCGGGGCCGGACAGGCCACTGAAGCTTTCTTT. Its protein product is CASSGAGQATEAFF.

The table lists this clone with a few counts. The CDR3 bases are TGTGCCAGCAGCCCCGGCTTACGCTTGGCGACTAGCACAGATACGCAGTATTTT. Its protein product is CASSPGLRLATSTDTQYF. The chain uses TRBV14 and TRBJ2-3; D is unclear. The CDR3 runs 18 residues. The V gene lost 4 bases and the J gene lost 0 bases, with 20 bases spanning the gap. CDR1 is SGHDN and CDR2 is FVKESK in the germline V gene.

CDR3 DNA sequence: TGTGCCAGCAGCTTAGCCTTCGGGGGATACGAGCAGTACTTC. The encoded protein is CASSLAFGGYEQYF. The V gene is TRBV7-2, the J gene TRBJ2-7; D might be TRBD2 (6 bases). Germline V lookup: CDR1 SGHTA, CDR2 FQGNSA. Trimming pared 0 bases from V and 4 bases from J, leaving 10 bases between. The CDR3 runs 14 residues.